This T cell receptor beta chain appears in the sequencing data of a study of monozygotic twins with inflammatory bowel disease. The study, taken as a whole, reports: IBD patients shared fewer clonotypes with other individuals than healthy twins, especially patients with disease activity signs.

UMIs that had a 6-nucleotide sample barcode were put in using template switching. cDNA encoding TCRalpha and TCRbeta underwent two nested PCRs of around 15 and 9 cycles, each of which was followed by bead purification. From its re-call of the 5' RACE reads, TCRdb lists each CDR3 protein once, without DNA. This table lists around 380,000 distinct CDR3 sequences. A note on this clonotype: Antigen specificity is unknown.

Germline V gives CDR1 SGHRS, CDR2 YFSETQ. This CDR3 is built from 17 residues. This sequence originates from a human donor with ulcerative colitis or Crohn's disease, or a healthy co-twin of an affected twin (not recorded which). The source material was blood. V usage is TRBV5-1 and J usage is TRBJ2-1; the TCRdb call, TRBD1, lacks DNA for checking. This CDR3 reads CASSFPQGPRSYNEQFF.